The source of this TCR beta chain is a study of blood T cells in healthy people across ages. For this clonotype: Antigen specificity is unknown.

Trimming removed 4 bases from V and 9 bases from J, with 13 bases in between. The CDR3 extends over 13 amino acids. Study findings and constraints: Underestimates were what the diversity estimates from one million T cells were considered to be. With age, beta diversity per million T cells declined roughly linearly, significantly by around 43. Naive and antigen-experienced cells were not separated, limiting conclusive comparison. Comparison with aged donors showed that long-lived donors had more naive CD4+ cells and higher diversity.

Next came a second PCR, run for about 6 to 11 cycles, which used a sample-barcoded 5' primer along with a J-beta primer mix. TCRdb re-derived calls from the 5' RACE reads in MiXCR, one entry per CDR3 protein. This sample yields 1,800,000 or so distinct CDR3 sequences, of which roughly 43% are seen a single time; under 30% belongs to the top ten. The sequence was obtained from a human donor in good health. The specimen sequenced was blood. V and J are TRBV12-3 or TRBV12-4 and TRBJ2-1, with D uncertain. For the CDR3, the DNA is TGTGCCAGCAGTTCCTCTTCCTTACGTGAGCAGTTCTTC. It yields the protein CASSSSSLREQFF.